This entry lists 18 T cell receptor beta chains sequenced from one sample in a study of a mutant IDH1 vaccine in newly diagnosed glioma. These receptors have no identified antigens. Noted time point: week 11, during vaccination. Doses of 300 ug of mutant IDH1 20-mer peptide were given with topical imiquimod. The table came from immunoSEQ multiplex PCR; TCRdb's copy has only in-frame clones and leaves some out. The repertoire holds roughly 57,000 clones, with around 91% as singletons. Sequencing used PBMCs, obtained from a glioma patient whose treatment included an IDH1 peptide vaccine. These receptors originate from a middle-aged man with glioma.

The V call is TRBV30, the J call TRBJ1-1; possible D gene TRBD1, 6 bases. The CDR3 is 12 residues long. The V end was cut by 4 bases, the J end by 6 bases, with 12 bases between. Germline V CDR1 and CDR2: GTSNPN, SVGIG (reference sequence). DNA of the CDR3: TGTGCCTGGAACCAGGGGACCCCTGAAGCTTTCTTT. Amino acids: CAWNQGTPEAFF.

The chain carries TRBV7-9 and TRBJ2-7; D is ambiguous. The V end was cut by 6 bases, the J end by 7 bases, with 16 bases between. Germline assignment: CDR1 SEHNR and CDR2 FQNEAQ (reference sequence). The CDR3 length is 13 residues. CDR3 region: CASRGGWNSEQYV. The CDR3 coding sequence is TGTGCCAGCAGGGGTGGCTGGAACTCGGAGCAGTACGTC.

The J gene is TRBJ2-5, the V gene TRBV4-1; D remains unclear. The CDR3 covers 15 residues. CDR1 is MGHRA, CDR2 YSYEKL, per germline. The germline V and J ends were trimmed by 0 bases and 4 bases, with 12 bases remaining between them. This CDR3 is CASSQESIPPETQYF. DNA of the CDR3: TGCGCCAGCAGCCAAGAAAGCATACCCCCAGAGACCCAGTACTTC.

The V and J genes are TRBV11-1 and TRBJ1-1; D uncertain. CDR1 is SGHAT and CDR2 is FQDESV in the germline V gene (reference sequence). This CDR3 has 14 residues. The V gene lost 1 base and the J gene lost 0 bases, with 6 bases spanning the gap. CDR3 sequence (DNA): TGTGCCAGCAGCTTAGGAACGTTGAACACTGAAGCTTTCTTT. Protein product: CASSLGTLNTEAFF.

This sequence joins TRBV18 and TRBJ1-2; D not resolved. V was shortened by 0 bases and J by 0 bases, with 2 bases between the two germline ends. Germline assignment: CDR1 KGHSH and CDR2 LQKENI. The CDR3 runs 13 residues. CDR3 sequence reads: CASSPPANYGYTF. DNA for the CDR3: TGTGCCAGCTCACCACCGGCTAACTATGGCTACACCTTC. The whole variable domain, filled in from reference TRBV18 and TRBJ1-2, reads NAGVMQNPRHLVRRRGQEARLRCSPMKGHSHVYWYRQLPEEGLKFMVYLQKENIIDESGMPKERFSAEFPKEGPSILRIQQVVRGDSAAYFCASSPPANYGYTFGSGTRLTVV.

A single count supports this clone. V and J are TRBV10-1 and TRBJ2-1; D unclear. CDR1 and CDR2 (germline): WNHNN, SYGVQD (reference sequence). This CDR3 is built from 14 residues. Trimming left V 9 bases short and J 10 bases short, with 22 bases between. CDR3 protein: CARSPAGRLDEQFF. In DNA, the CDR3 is TGCGCCAGATCCCCCGCCGGAAGACTCGACGAGCAGTTCTTC.

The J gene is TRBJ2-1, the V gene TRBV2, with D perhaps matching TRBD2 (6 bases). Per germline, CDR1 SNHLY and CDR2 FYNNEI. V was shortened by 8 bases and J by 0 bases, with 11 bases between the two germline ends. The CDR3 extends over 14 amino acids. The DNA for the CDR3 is TGTGCCAGCGATTTGGGGGGCTCCTACAATGAGCAGTTCTTC. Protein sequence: CASDLGGSYNEQFF. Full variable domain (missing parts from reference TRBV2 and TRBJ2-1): EPEVTQTPSHQVTQMGQEVILRCVPISNHLYFYWYRQILGQKVEFLVSFYNNEISEKSEIFDDQFSVERPDGSNFTLKIRSTKLEDSAMYFCASDLGGSYNEQFFGPGTRLTVL.

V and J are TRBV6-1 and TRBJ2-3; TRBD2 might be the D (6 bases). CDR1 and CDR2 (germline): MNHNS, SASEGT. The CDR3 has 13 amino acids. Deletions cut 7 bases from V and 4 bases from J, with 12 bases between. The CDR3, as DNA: TGTGCCAGCATCAAAGCGGGTGCAGATACGCAGTATTTT. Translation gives CASIKAGADTQYF.

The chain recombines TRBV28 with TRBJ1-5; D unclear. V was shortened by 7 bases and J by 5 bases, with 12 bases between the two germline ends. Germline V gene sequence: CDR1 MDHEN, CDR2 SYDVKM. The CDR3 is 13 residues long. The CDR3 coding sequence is TGTGCCAGCACCCCCGTCGGCTATCAGCCCCAGCATTTT. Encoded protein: CASTPVGYQPQHF. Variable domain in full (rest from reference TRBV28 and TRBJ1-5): DVKVTQSSRYLVKRTGEKVFLECVQDMDHENMFWYRQDPGLGLRLIYFSYDVKMKEKGDIPEGYSVSREKKERFSLILESASTNQTSMYLCASTPVGYQPQHFGDGTRLSIL.

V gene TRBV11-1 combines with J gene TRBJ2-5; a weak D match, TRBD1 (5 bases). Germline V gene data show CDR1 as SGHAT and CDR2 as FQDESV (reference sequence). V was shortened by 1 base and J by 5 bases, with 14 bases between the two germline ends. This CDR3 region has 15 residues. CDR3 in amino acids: CASSLVWGARETQYF. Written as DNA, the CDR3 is TGTGCCAGCAGCTTAGTCTGGGGCGCTCGGGAGACCCAGTACTTC.

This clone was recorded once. CDR3 protein: CASSVGASGEETQYF. CDR3 DNA sequence: TGTGCCAGCAGCGTAGGGGCTAGCGGGGAAGAGACCCAGTACTTC. This sequence joins TRBV9 and TRBJ2-5, with 9 nucleotides matching TRBD2. This CDR3 has 15 residues. Unmatched junction bases numbered 3, after V lost 0 bases and J lost 3 bases. Germline assignment: CDR1 SGDLS and CDR2 YYNGEE.

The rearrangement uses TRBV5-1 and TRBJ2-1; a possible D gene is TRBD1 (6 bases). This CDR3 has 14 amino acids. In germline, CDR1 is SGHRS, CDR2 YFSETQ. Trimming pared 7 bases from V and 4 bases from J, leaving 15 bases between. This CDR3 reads CASGTNQGYNEQFF. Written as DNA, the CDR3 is TGCGCCAGCGGCACCAACCAGGGGTACAATGAGCAGTTCTTC.

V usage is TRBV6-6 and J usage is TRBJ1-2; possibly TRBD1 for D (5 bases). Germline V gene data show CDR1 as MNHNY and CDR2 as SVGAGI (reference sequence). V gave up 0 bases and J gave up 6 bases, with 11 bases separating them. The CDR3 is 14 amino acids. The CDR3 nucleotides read TGTGCCAGCAGTTACTCTGCGGGACGGGATGGCTACACCTTC. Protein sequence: CASSYSAGRDGYTF.

The CDR3 DNA reads TGTGCCAGCAGCGCAGCACTAGCGGGAGTCGGAGAGACCCAGTACTTC. Protein: CASSAALAGVGETQYF. The chain carries TRBV9 and TRBJ2-5; TRBD2 matches at 11 bases. The length of the CDR3 is 16 residues. CDR1 and CDR2 (germline): SGDLS, YYNGEE. V shed 3 bases and J 4 bases; nucleotides not matched to a gene: 8.

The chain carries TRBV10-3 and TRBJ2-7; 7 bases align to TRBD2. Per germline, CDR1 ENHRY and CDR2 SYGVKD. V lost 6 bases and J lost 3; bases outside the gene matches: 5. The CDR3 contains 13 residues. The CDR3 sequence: CAIRTGGGYEQYF. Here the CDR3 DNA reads TGTGCCATCAGAACGGGAGGAGGCTACGAGCAGTACTTC.

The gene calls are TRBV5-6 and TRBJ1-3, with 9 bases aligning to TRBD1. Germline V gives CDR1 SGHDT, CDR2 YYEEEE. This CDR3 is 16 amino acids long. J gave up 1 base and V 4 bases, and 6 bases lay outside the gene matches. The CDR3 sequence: CASSVDRGLSGNTIYF. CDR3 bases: TGTGCCAGCAGCGTGGACAGGGGCCTGTCTGGAAACACCATATATTTT.

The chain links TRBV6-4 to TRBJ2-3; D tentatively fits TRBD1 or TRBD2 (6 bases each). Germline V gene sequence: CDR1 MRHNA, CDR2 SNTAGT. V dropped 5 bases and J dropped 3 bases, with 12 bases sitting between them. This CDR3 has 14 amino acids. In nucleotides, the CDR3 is TGTGCCAGCAGTCCGAAGGGGGGTACAGATACGCAGTATTTT. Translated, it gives CASSPKGGTDTQYF.

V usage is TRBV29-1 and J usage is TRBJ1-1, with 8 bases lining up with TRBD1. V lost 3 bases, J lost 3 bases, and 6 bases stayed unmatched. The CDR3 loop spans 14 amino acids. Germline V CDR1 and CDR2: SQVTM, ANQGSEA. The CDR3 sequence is CSVDVDRVYTEAFF. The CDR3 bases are TGCAGCGTTGACGTGGACAGGGTTTACACTGAAGCTTTCTTT.